The entry below describes one T cell receptor beta chain. This entry comes from a study of blood T cell repertoires in COVID-19. Here immunoSEQ multiplex PCR was the method, and the copy in TCRdb shows in-frame clones only, minus some. The sample has 120,000 or so clones, under 95% seen once; the top ten hold approximately 3.5%. The receptor was isolated from a man aged 50-60 years with active COVID-19. The sequencing sample was made of peripheral blood.

The DNA for the CDR3 is TGTGCCAGCAGCTTATCTTTACTAGCGCGGAAACTCACCGGGGAGCTGTTTTTT. Translation gives CASSLSLLARKLTGELFF. The chain employs TRBV7-2 and TRBJ2-2, with 7 bases identical to TRBD2. This CDR3 spans 18 amino acids. Trimming cost V 2 bases and J 4 bases; bases outside gene matches: 13. CDR1 SGHTA and CDR2 FQGNSA come from the germline V gene.